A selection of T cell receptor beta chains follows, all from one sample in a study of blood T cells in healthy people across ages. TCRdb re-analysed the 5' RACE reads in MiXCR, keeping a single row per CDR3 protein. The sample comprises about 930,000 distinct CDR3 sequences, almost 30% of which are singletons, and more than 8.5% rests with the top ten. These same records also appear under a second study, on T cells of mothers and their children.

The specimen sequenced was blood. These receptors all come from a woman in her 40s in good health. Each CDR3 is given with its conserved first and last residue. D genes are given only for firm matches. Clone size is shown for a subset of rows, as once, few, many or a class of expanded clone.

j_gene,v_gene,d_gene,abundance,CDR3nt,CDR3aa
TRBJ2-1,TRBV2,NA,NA,TGTGCCAGCAGTGAAGGTCCGGGACAAACCCCGGTAGAGTTCTTC,CASSEGPGQTPVEFF
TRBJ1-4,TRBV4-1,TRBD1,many,TGCGCCAGCAGCCTCCCCGGGACAGGGGACGGAAAACTGTTTTTT,CASSLPGTGDGKLFF
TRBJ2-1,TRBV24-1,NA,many,TGTGCCACCAGTGTAAGCCTAGCTGGCGGTGAGCAGTTCTTC,CATSVSLAGGEQFF
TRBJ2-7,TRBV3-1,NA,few,TGTGCCAGCAGCCAAGGGAGGCGGCTCAGCTCCTACGAGCAGTACTTC,CASSQGRRLSSYEQYF
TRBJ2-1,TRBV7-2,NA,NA,TGTGCCAGCAGCCCGAGGGGTATGGCTAGCAATGAGCAGTTCTTC,CASSPRGMASNEQFF
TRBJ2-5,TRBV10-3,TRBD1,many,TGTGCCATCAGTGCCGGGACAGTACAAGAGACCCAGTACTTC,CAISAGTVQETQYF
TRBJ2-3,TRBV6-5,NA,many,TGTGCCAGCAGTTCCCAGGGGATTGATACGCAGTATTTT,CASSSQGIDTQYF
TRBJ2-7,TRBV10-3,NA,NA,TGTGCCATCAGCCAGGGGGCGGGAGGCTACGAGCAGTACTTC,CAISQGAGGYEQYF
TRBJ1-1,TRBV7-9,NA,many,TGTGCCAGCACAGGAGGCGTGAACACTGAAGCTTTCTTT,CASTGGVNTEAFF
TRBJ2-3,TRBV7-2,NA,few,TGTGCCAGCAGCTTGACAGACCTTAGCACAGATACGCAGTATTTT,CASSLTDLSTDTQYF
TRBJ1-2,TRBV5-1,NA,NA,TGCGCCAGCAGCTACGGACACGTTACTCTAGACTATGGCTACACCTTC,CASSYGHVTLDYGYTF
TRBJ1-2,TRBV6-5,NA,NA,TGTGCCAGCAGCGGCCGGCCCCCCATGTTTAACTATGGCTACACCTTC,CASSGRPPMFNYGYTF
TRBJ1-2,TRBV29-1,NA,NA,TGCAGCGTTGTGTACGAAGGGTACTATGGCTACACCTTC,CSVVYEGYYGYTF
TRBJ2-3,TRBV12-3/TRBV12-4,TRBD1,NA,TGTGCCACCAGGGGGACCAACGAAGATACGCAGTATTTT,CATRGTNEDTQYF
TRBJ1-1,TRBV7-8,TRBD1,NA,TGTGCCAGCAGCTTAGCGCTCAGACAGGGGCTATACACTGAAGCTTTCTTT,CASSLALRQGLYTEAFF
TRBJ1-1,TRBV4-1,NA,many,TGCGCCAGCAGCCACTCTCCAGGGGCCACTGAAGCTTTCTTT,CASSHSPGATEAFF
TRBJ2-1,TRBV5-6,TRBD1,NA,TGTGCCAGCAGCATGGACAGGGGGCTGGCGGAGTTCTTC,CASSMDRGLAEFF
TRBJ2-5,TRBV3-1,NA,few,TGTGCCAGCAGCCTATTAAGATGGGTAGGAGAGACCCAGTACTTC,CASSLLRWVGETQYF
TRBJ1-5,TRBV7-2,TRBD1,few,TGTGCCAGCAGCGCGACAGGGGCGGGGGCCCAGCATTTT,CASSATGAGAQHF
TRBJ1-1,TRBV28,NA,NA,TGTGCCAGCAGCTCTATCGGGCGGGATAAAGCTTTCTTT,CASSSIGRDKAFF
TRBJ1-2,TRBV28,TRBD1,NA,TGTGCCAGCCGGACCTTTCGACAGGGGGCGGGAGGCTACACCTTC,CASRTFRQGAGGYTF
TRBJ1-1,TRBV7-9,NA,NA,TGTGCCCTCAGCCATCTGAACACTGAAGCTTTCTTT,CALSHLNTEAFF
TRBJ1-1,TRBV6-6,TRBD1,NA,TGTGCCAGCAGTTACGAGGGGGCGGGTGCCACTGAAGCTTTCTTT,CASSYEGAGATEAFF
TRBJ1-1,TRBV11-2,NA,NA,TGTGCCAGCATCCCTAGGGATTCTACTGAAGCTTTCTTT,CASIPRDSTEAFF
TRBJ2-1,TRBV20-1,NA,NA,TGCAGTGCTAGAGAAGGCGGGACCCCCTACAATGAGCAGTTCTTC,CSAREGGTPYNEQFF
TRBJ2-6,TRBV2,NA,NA,TGTGCCAGCAGTAAAGGGGAGCGTGGGGCCAACGTCCTGACTTTC,CASSKGERGANVLTF
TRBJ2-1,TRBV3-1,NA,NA,TGTGCCAGCACCCGGGGGAGCAATGAGCAGTTCTTC,CASTRGSNEQFF
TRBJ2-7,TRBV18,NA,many,TGTGCCAGCTCACCGGACTTAAAGGAGCAGTACTTC,CASSPDLKEQYF
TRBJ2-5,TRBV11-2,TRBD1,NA,TGTGCCAGCAGCTTAGACGTTGGTCAGGGGGTGACCCAGTACTTC,CASSLDVGQGVTQYF
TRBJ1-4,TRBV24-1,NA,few,TGTGCCACCAGTGATTCCGGGAGCTTGAATGAAAAACTGTTTTTT,CATSDSGSLNEKLFF
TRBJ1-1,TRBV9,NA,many,TGTGCCAGCAGCGTAGAACTGAACACTGAAGCTTTCTTT,CASSVELNTEAFF
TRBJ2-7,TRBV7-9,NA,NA,TGTGCCAGTGAGGGGACACCCTACGAGCAGTACTTC,CASEGTPYEQYF
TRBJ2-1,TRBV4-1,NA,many,TGCGCCAGCAGCCAAGAGGCTACAGTAATGAACAATGAGCAGTTCTTC,CASSQEATVMNNEQFF
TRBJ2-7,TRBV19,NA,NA,TGTGCCAGTAGTACCCCGGGACGCCCCTCGTACTTC,CASSTPGRPSYF
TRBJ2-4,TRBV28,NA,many,TGTGCCAGCAGTCCTCACAGGGCTCGGGCAAACATTCAGTACTTC,CASSPHRARANIQYF
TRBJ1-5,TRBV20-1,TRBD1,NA,TGCAGTGCTAGGCCGGGACAGGGGGGGTATAGCAATCAGCCCCAGCATTTT,CSARPGQGGYSNQPQHF
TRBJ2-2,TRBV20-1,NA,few,TGTAGTGCTAGAAGGGGAGACAGTTACACCGGGGAGCTGTTTTTT,CSARRGDSYTGELFF
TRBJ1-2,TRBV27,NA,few,TGTGCCAGCAGTCCAGTTATCGGAGAAGGAGCTAACTATGGCTACACCTTC,CASSPVIGEGANYGYTF
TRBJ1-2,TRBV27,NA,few,TGTGCCAGCAGGGGACTTCAGGGCTACACCTTC,CASRGLQGYTF
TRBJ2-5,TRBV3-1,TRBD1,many,TGTGCCAGCAGCCCGGGACAGGGGGCATGGGAGACCCAGTACTTC,CASSPGQGAWETQYF
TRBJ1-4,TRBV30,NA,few,TGTGCCTGGAGTGACTTGAATGAAAAACTGTTTTTT,CAWSDLNEKLFF
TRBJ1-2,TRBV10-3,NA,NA,TGTGCCATCTTTTTCGGGGCCCAGGGACCTAACTATGGCTACACCTTC,CAIFFGAQGPNYGYTF
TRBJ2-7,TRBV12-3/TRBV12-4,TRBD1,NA,TGTGCCAGCAGTGGGGGAGGGACAGGGTTATCCTACGAGCAGTACTTC,CASSGGGTGLSYEQYF